This T cell receptor (beta chain) was profiled in a study of identical twins. This clonotype was detected only a few times. Between the trimmed V and J ends, which lost 1 base and 1 base, there was a span of 10 bases. The CDR3 sequence is 15 residues long. Germline CDR1 and CDR2: DFQATT and SNEGSKA (reference sequence). One entry per CDR3 protein results from TCRdb running MiXCR on the 5' RACE reads. The sample includes about 890,000 distinct CDR3 sequences, around an eighth of them seen just once. The sample also formed part of further work on yellow fever vaccine responses in identical twins.

The receptor was derived from a woman between 18 and 30 years old in good health. The gene calls are TRBV20-1 and TRBJ2-2, with D maybe TRBD1 (5 bases). The sequencing sample was made of PBMCs. The chain's CDR3 is CSARVVTENTGELFF. CDR3 in DNA: TGCAGTGCTAGAGTTGTGACAGAGAACACCGGGGAGCTGTTTTTT.